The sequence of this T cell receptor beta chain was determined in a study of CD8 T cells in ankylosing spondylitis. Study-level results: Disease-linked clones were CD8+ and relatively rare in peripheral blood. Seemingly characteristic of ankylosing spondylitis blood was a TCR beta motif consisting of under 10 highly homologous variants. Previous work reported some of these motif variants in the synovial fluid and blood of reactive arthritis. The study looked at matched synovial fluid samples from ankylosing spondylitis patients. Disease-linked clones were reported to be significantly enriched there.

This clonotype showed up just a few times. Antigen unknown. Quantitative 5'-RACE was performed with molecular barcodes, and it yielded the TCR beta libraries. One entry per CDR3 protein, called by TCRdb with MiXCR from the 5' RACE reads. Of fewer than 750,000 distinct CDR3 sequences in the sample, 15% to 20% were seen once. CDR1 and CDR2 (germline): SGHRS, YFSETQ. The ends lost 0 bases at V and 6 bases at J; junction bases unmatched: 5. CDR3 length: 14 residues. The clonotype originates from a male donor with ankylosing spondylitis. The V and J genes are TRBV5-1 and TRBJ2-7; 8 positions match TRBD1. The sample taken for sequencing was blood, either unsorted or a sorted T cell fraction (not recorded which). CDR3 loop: CASSLEGQGFEQYF. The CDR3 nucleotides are TGCGCCAGCAGCTTGGAAGGACAGGGTTTCGAGCAGTACTTC. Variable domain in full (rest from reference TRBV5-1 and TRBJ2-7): KAGVTQTPRYLIKTRGQQVTLSCSPISGHRSVSWYQQTPGQGLQFLFEYFSETQRNKGNFPGRFSGRQFSNSRSEMNVSTLELGDSALYLCASSLEGQGFEQYFGPGTRLTVT.